This TCR beta chain is drawn from a study of technical replicates of blood from several donors. Per germline, CDR1 MGHRA and CDR2 YSYEKL. The ends lost 3 bases at V and 4 bases at J; junction bases unmatched: 8. The CDR3 is made up of 15 amino acids. Only in-frame clones appear in the TCRdb table, and some are missing; sequencing was by immunoSEQ multiplex PCR. The data show tens of thousands of clones, about 90% seen once. The source is a human donor in good health. Some clones in this sample may be carry-over from other donors' samples. The sequenced sample was PBMCs. V and J are TRBV4-1 and TRBJ1-2; TRBD1 matches 7 bases. The CDR3 loop reads CASSHRQGSGYGYTF. The CDR3 DNA is TGCGCCAGCAGCCATCGACAGGGATCCGGCTATGGCTACACCTTC.